This T cell receptor (beta chain) was sequenced in a study of blood T cell repertoires in COVID-19. Study in general: Material from acute and convalescent COVID-19 was sourced from the United States, Italy and Spain. T cells, B-cell-depleted T cells, or PBMCs supplied cDNA or gDNA.

Authors' processing steps: How many nucleated cells were present was estimated from reference gene primer amplification. The table came from immunoSEQ multiplex PCR; TCRdb's copy has only in-frame clones and leaves some out. V, J and clone size were drawn from that table, and D and trimming were deduced from the DNA. This table holds about 250,000 clones, approximately 91% found once. Sequencing was carried out using peripheral blood. The TCR originated in a woman aged 40 to 50 who had recovered from COVID-19.

CDR3 in DNA: TGTGCCAGCAGCTTACTCATAGCGGGAGGGCCCAGTGATACGCAGTATTTT. Translation: CASSLLIAGGPSDTQYF. The chain recombines TRBV7-2 with TRBJ2-3, with 11 bases identical to TRBD2. The V gene end was trimmed by 2 bases and the J gene end by 6 bases; junction bases not matched to a gene: 10. Germline values: CDR1 SGHTA, CDR2 FQGNSA. The length of the CDR3 is 17 residues.